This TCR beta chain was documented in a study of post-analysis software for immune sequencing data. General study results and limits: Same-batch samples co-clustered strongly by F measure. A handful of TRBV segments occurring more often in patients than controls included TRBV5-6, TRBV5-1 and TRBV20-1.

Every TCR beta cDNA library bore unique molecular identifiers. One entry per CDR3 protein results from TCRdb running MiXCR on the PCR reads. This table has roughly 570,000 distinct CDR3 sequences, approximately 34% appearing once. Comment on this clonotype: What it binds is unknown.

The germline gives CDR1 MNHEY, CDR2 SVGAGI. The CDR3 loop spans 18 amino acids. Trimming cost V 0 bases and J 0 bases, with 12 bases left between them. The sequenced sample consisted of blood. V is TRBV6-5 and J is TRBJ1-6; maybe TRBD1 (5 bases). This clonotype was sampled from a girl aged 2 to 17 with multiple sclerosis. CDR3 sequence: CASSYSRPGSSYNSPLHF. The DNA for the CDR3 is TGTGCCAGCAGTTACTCGAGACCAGGGAGCTCCTATAATTCACCCCTCCACTTT.